The subject of this entry is one TCR beta chain. The source of the sample is a study of blood T cell repertoires in COVID-19. Study as a whole: Both acute and convalescent COVID-19 samples were obtained from the United States, Italy and Spain. The analysed material was cDNA or gDNA that came from T cells, B-cell-depleted T cells, or PBMCs.

Sequenced by immunoSEQ multiplex PCR; TCRdb stores in-frame clones only, minus some. The table has around 340,000 clones, less than 90% seen once. Trimming removed 0 bases from V and 0 bases from J, with 14 bases in between. CDR3 length equals 17 residues. CDR1 is LGHNA and CDR2 is YSLEER in the germline V gene. Enrollment of patients from Seattle took place during active infection, with longitudinal follow-up. This chain connects TRBV4-3 to TRBJ1-1; D uncertain. Sequencing was carried out using peripheral blood. The receptor was isolated from a woman aged 55-69 years with COVID-19, enrolled during active disease. This CDR3 is CASSQDWRISMNTEAFF. CDR3 DNA sequence: TGCGCCAGCAGCCAAGATTGGAGGATAAGCATGAACACTGAAGCTTTCTTT.